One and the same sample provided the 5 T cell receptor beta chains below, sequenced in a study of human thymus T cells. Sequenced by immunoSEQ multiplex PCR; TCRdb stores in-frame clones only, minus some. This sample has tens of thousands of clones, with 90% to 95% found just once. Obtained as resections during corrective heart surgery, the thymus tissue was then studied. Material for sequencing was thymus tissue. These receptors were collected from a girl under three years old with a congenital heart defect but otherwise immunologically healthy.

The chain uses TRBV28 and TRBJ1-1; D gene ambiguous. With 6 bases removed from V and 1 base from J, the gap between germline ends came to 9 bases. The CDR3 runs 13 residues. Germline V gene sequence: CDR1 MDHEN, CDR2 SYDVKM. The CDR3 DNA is TGTGCCAGCAGAACCTCGGGGAACACTGAAGCTTTCTTT. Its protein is CASRTSGNTEAFF. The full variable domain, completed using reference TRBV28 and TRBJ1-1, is DVKVTQSSRYLVKRTGEKVFLECVQDMDHENMFWYRQDPGLGLRLIYFSYDVKMKEKGDIPEGYSVSREKKERFSLILESASTNQTSMYLCASRTSGNTEAFFGQGTRLTVV.

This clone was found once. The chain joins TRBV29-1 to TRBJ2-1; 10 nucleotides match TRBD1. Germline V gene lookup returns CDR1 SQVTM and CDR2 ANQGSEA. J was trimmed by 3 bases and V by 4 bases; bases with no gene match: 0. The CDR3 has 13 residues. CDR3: CSVGDRGYNEQFF. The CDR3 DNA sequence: TGCAGCGTTGGGGACAGGGGCTACAATGAGCAGTTCTTC.

CDR3 residues: CASSLIPSGANVLTF. In DNA, the CDR3 is TGTGCCAGCAGCTTAATTCCCTCTGGGGCCAACGTCCTGACTTTC. V is TRBV11-2 and J is TRBJ2-6, with D hard to call. In germline, CDR1 is SGHAT, CDR2 FQNNGV. The CDR3 is 15 residues long. Trimming removed 2 bases at V and 0 bases at J, with 5 bases between.

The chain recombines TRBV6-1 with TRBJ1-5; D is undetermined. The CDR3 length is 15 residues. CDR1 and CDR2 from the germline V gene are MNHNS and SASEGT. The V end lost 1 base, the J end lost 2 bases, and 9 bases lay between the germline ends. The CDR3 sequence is CASSEGENRNQPQHF. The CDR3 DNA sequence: TGTGCCAGCAGTGAAGGGGAAAATCGCAATCAGCCCCAGCATTTT.

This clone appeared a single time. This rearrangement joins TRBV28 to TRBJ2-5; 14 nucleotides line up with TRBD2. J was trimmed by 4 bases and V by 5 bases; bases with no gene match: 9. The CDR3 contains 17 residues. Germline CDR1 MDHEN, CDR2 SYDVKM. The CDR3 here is CASSRPPGLAGVETQYF. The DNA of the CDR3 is TGTGCCAGCAGTCGCCCTCCGGGACTAGCGGGAGTAGAGACCCAGTACTTC.